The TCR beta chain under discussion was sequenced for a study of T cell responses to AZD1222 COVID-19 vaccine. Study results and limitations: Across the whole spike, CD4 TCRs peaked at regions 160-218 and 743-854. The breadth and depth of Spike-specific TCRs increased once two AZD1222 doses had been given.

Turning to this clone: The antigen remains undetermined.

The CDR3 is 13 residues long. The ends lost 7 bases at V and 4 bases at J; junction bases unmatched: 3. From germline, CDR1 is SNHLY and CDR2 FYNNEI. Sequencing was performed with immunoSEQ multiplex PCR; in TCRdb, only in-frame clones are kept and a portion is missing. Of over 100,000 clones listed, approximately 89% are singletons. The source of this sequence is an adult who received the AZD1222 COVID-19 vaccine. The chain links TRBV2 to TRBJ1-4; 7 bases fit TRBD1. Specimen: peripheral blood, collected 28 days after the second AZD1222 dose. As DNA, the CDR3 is TGTGCCAGCACCGGACAGGTTAATGAAAAACTGTTTTTT. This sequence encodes CASTGQVNEKLFF.